This T cell receptor beta chain derives from a study of shared clonotypes between healthy human individuals (dated by TCRdb to about 2020). Study-level background: Three men and a couple of women, aged 18 to 49 years, made up the cohort. For each donor, CD4 naive and CD4 memory were each run on three plates, CD8 naive on two plates, and CD8 memory on one plate. Per donor, leukapheresis produced somewhere between about 0.94 and 9.5 billion PBMCs. To increase sequencing depth and limit assay-specific biases, TCR repertoire library preparation and sequencing were carried out by different laboratories using diverse techniques. The study deeply sequenced blood TCR repertoires of about 5 healthy adults to estimate repertoire size and the extent of clonotype sharing between individuals. General conclusions and limits of the study: Sampling was restricted to blood, and TCR repertoires in tissue are likely to differ from TCR repertoires in blood. Pairwise subsampling led to the expectation that sequencing depth would affect the degree of clonotype sharing among donors. The small number of donors limited the genetic and exposure-history diversity represented. Even with the large sequencing depth, rarefaction of the sorted-subset datasets indicated that sequencing was incomplete. Compared with non-shared clonotypes, clonotypes shared by all four sorted-subset donors had higher generation probabilities. Naive subsets generally had larger estimated clonotype richness than memory subsets did. Across a handful of donors, around 5.4% of naive CD4, more than 3% of naive CD8, around 2.1% of memory CD4, and roughly 0.4% of memory CD8 clonotypes were shared.

Using the deep immunoSEQ assay, TCR CDR3 regions were amplified from genomic DNA by multiplex PCR. Extracted genomic DNA from each cell subset was spread evenly across all wells of several immunoSEQ 96-well plates, with each plate serving as a replicate. For sorted subsets, around 200 ng genomic DNA, equal to some 30,000 T cell genomes, was loaded into each replicate PCR. Purified libraries were quantified with a Qubit 3.0 fluorometer, sized on a Bioanalyzer 2100, and re-quantified with the KAPA Library Quantification kit. A separate single-read 150-cycle Illumina NextSeq 550 flow cell was used to sequence each immunoSEQ 96-well plate. The paper's processing steps were these. Because the immunoSEQ output included only junctional sequences and no quality scores, the filtering could not be the same as the filtering used for full-length reads. To assign V/J genes and CDR3, sequences were annotated using PyIR, a Python wrapper for IgBLAST v1.9, with IMGT germline references. Any read was removed if the V/J assignment was weak (E-value above 1e-6), the CDR3 was missing, or the read contained stop codons, out-of-frame junctions, or ambiguous translated residues. V3J clonotypes were defined as sequences sharing the same inferred V gene, J gene, and CDR3 amino acid sequence. The percentage overlap between two repertoires was calculated by dividing the number of shared unique clonotypes by the size of the smaller repertoire. Richness of each repertoire was evaluated using RTK rarefaction, the Chao1 estimator, and Recon v2.1 estimates of unobserved clonotypes. OLGA was used to compute generation probabilities for all TCRbeta clonotypes that the gDNA method yielded from a few donors. Imported from immuneACCESS, the table was reduced by TCRdb to in-frame sequences with V and J called. These copies leave out some clones; in studies compared against another copy, an unresolved V gene accounts for under half, and the cause of the remainder is not known. From that table come the V and J calls and clone size; the DNA was used to work out D and trimming. In all, the sample holds a few million clones, and 95% of those were seen once. The biggest ten clones account for approximately 0.13% of the sample.

On this clone: This clone's antigen is unknown. It has no much larger one-base neighbor in the sample; base qualities were not kept.

The CDR3 has 15 amino acids, counting the end cysteine and phenylalanine. Solely the CDR3 DNA is kept, with 45 bases framed from the first base. For CDR1 and CDR2, the germline V gene lists SGHVS and FNYEAQ. V and J are truncated by 4 bases and 2 bases respectively, leaving an intervening sequence of 12 bases. The donors were healthy, HIV-negative adults with no recently reported acute infections or vaccinations. Every donor was a Caucasian adult living in Nashville, Tennessee, USA. Magnetic negative selection was used to enrich CD4+ T cells, after which naive cells were positively selected on CD45RA and the negative fraction became the memory subset. Blood was obtained by leukapheresis, after which PBMCs were separated by Ficoll-Histopaque density gradient centrifugation and cryopreserved in liquid nitrogen vapor phase. Analytical flow cytometry was used to check the purity and quantity of each magnetically sorted T cell population. From each sorted fraction, genomic DNA was isolated and quantified by UV absorbance on a Nanodrop 2000c.

The receptor chain draws on TRBV7-6 and TRBJ1-3; a tentative D call is TRBD1 (5 bases match). This TCR came from a man aged 18 to 30 in good health. The source material was naive CD4+ T cells sorted from blood. The sample's cell subset or site label is to be understood as: CD45RA+ positively selected. The CDR3 reads as follows: CASSSTGTPGNTIYF. The DNA sequence reads TGTGCCAGCAGCTCGACCGGGACGCCTGGAAACACCATATATTTT.